The next 3 T cell receptor beta chains were all read from a single sample in a study of shared clonotypes between healthy human individuals. Here immunoSEQ multiplex PCR was the method, and the copy in TCRdb shows in-frame clones only, minus some. The sample records about 100,000 clones, around 43% being singletons. The sequencing input was PBMCs. Receptor source: a woman aged 40 to 50 in good health. Some clones in this sample may be carry-over from other donors' samples.

The rearrangement joins TRBV30 to TRBJ1-2; 11 nucleotides line up with TRBD1. Germline loops: CDR1 GTSNPN, CDR2 SVGIG (reference sequence). V shed 4 bases and J 6 bases; nucleotides not matched to a gene: 16. The CDR3 is 17 amino acids. Here the CDR3 reads CAWNPGQGARGKDGYTF. The CDR3 DNA reads TGTGCCTGGAATCCCGGACAGGGGGCGCGAGGGAAGGATGGCTACACCTTC.

This clone appeared a few times. This is likely an artifact of a read error, given a far larger clone one base away. V and J are TRBV10-3 and TRBJ2-3; 10 bases map to TRBD2. CDR3 length equals 14 residues. The germline gives CDR1 ENHRY, CDR2 SYGVKD. The trim removed 6 bases at V and 0 bases at J, leaving 0 bases unmatched. The CDR3 region is CAIRTSGSTDTQYF. The CDR3, as DNA: TGTGCCATCAGGACTAGCGGGAGCACAGATACGCAGTATTTT.

This clone was counted only a few times. The chain employs TRBV7-8 and TRBJ2-1, with TRBD2 matching over 13 bases. The CDR3 has 15 residues. Germline V gene data show CDR1 as SGHVS and CDR2 as FQNEAQ. Unmatched junction bases numbered 7, after V lost 6 bases and J lost 8 bases. The CDR3 nucleotides are TGTGCCAGCAGTACGCGGACTAGCGGGAGCGATGAGCAGTTCTTC. It specifies CASSTRTSGSDEQFF.